The rows below give T cell receptor beta chains drawn from one sample of a study of blood T cell repertoires in COVID-19. Only in-frame clones appear in the TCRdb table, and some are missing; sequencing was by immunoSEQ multiplex PCR. The table shows approximately 310,000 clones, with approximately 87% occurring only once. The specimen was peripheral blood. Receptor source: a woman in her forties or fifties who had recovered from COVID-19. CDR3s include the opening cysteine and the closing phenylalanine or tryptophan. Fields, in order: CDR3 DNA, CDR3 protein, V gene, J gene, clone size, D gene. The D gene is left open where the match is weak. Some rows mark clone size as missing; the rest say once, few, many or name a class of expanded clone.

cdr3_nt: TGTGCCAGCAGTCCCGGGACAGGGGGCACCGGGGAGCTGTTTTTT
cdr3_aa: CASSPGTGGTGELFF
v_call: TRBV6-6
j_call: TRBJ2-2
clone_size: .
d_call: TRBD1

cdr3_nt: TGTGCCAGCAGACGATTCGGACAGGGGAACACTGAAGCTTTCTTT
cdr3_aa: CASRRFGQGNTEAFF
v_call: TRBV11-2
j_call: TRBJ1-1
clone_size: .
d_call: TRBD1

cdr3_nt: TGCGCCAGCAGCCCACTTACGGGGGGAATAGAAGGTGAAGCTTTCTTT
cdr3_aa: CASSPLTGGIEGEAFF
v_call: TRBV4-1
j_call: TRBJ1-1
clone_size: .
d_call: .

cdr3_nt: TGTGCCTGGAATCCAAGCGGGACTAGCACAGATACGCAGTATTTT
cdr3_aa: CAWNPSGTSTDTQYF
v_call: TRBV30
j_call: TRBJ2-3
clone_size: once
d_call: TRBD2

cdr3_nt: TGTGCCAGCAGCCCAGGGGATCCTACTAATGAAAAACTGTTTTTT
cdr3_aa: CASSPGDPTNEKLFF
v_call: TRBV7-9
j_call: TRBJ1-4
clone_size: .
d_call: .

cdr3_nt: TGTGCCAGTAGTCCGAAGGACAGGGGTTCCAATCAGCCCCAGCATTTT
cdr3_aa: CASSPKDRGSNQPQHF
v_call: TRBV19
j_call: TRBJ1-5
clone_size: few
d_call: TRBD1

cdr3_nt: TGTGCCAGCAGTTATCAGGGTGGCTACACCTTC
cdr3_aa: CASSYQGGYTF
v_call: TRBV6-5
j_call: TRBJ1-2
clone_size: .
d_call: .

cdr3_nt: TGCGCCAGCAGCCAACAGGGGAGTAATTCACCCCTCCACTTT
cdr3_aa: CASSQQGSNSPLHF
v_call: TRBV4-1
j_call: TRBJ1-6
clone_size: once
d_call: .

cdr3_nt: TGCGCCAGCAGCCAATGGGCCCCGACAGGGGGCCGAAATGAAAAACTGTTTTTT
cdr3_aa: CASSQWAPTGGRNEKLFF
v_call: TRBV4-1
j_call: TRBJ1-4
clone_size: .
d_call: TRBD1

cdr3_nt: TGTGCCAGCAGCTTAGACGGGTCTGTTGGCAATCAGCCCCAGCATTTT
cdr3_aa: CASSLDGSVGNQPQHF
v_call: TRBV7-2
j_call: TRBJ1-5
clone_size: .
d_call: .

cdr3_nt: TGTGCCAGCAGTTTACAGGGGGCAGCCAAAAACATTCAGTACTTC
cdr3_aa: CASSLQGAAKNIQYF
v_call: TRBV28
j_call: TRBJ2-4
clone_size: .
d_call: TRBD1